This T cell receptor (beta chain) emerged from a study of blood T cell repertoires in COVID-19. Study as a whole: PBMCs, B-cell-depleted T cells, or T cells provided the cDNA or gDNA that made up the material.

Under the authors' procedure: Estimated nucleated cell counts came from reference gene primer amplification. Assay used: immunoSEQ multiplex PCR; TCRdb lists only in-frame clones, some missing. That table is the source of V, J and clone size, and D and trimming were worked out from the DNA. The table records around 250,000 clones, roughly 88% of them present only once. This clone was counted once. CDR3 length: 14 residues. From germline, CDR1 is MNHEY and CDR2 SMNVEV (reference sequence). Trimming took off 6 bases at V and 4 bases at J, with 15 bases between the two ends. The chain couples TRBV27 to TRBJ1-1; D unclear. This receptor was identified in an elderly man with acute or convalescent COVID-19. The sample comprised peripheral blood. The chain's CDR3 is CASRSPPGATEAFF. The CDR3 bases are TGTGCCAGCAGATCACCCCCGGGAGCCACTGAAGCTTTCTTT.